The T cell receptor beta chain described here comes from a study of blood T cell repertoires in COVID-19. Study background: Whether acute or convalescent, the COVID-19 samples came from the United States, Italy and Spain. Sample material is recorded as cDNA or gDNA derived from T cells, B-cell-depleted T cells, or PBMCs.

The germline CDR1 and CDR2 sequences are SGHNT and YYREEE (reference sequence). The CDR3 has 15 residues. After removal of 4 bases from V and 4 bases from J, the junction contained 5 bases not matched to a gene. Profiled with immunoSEQ multiplex PCR; TCRdb holds only in-frame clones, not every one. The table shows roughly 56,000 clones, with around 86% occurring only once. This clone is a singleton in its sample. The source material was peripheral blood. This clonotype was obtained from a man aged 50-59 years with active COVID-19. The chain uses TRBV5-4 and TRBJ2-5, with TRBD1 identical over 12 bases. In DNA form, the CDR3 reads TGTGCCAGCAGCAAGGGACAGGGGGCGCGAGAGACCCAGTACTTC. Protein product: CASSKGQGARETQYF.